Each of the 30 T cell receptor beta chains below was sequenced from the same sample in a study of Ad26.COV2.S vaccination and SARS-CoV-2 variants. The protocol was immunoSEQ multiplex PCR, while the TCRdb copy is restricted to in-frame clones and leaves out a portion. The sample yields about 410,000 clones, over 75% seen once. Stated treatment: roughly 19 received Ad26.COV2.S at low or high dose, single or two shots; 5 received placebo; per-sample allocation not given. Sampling was performed 63 days after the first vaccine or placebo injection. The material was peripheral blood, obtained in a trial of Ad26.COV2.S vaccine versus placebo. The receptors here all came from a person between 18 and 65 years old who received the Ad26.COV2.S COVID-19 vaccine or a placebo.

This chain joins TRBV11-3 and TRBJ2-7; weak D call: TRBD1 (6 bases). This CDR3 spans 15 amino acids. The germline CDR1 and CDR2 sequences are SGHNT and YENEEA. Trimming cost V 5 bases and J 1 base, with 15 bases left between them. The CDR3 bases are TGTGCCAGCAGCCAACAGGGCACCTTATCCTACGAGCAGTACTTC. Translating gives CASSQQGTLSYEQYF.

The genes are TRBV29-1 and TRBJ2-4; possibly TRBD2 for D (6 bases). Trimming cost V 2 bases and J 2 bases, with 10 bases left between them. The germline CDR1 and CDR2 sequences are SQVTM and ANQGSEA. CDR3 size: 14 residues. CDR3 protein: CSVELREPKNIQYF. CDR3 DNA: TGCAGCGTTGAATTGCGGGAACCCAAAAACATTCAGTACTTC.

This chain connects TRBV5-5 to TRBJ2-5, with D perhaps matching TRBD1 (6 bases). The V end was cut by 2 bases, the J end by 0 bases, with 11 bases between. CDR3 length: 15 residues. In germline, CDR1 is SGHKS, CDR2 YYEKEE (reference sequence). CDR3: CASSFSRGYQETQYF. The CDR3 coding sequence is TGTGCCAGCAGCTTCTCCAGGGGCTACCAAGAGACCCAGTACTTC.

This clone was seen once. This chain uses TRBV27 with TRBJ2-7; 9 bases align to TRBD1. Germline CDR1 MNHEY, CDR2 SMNVEV (reference sequence). V trimming: 8 bases; J trimming: 3 bases; junction bases outside the gene matches: 14. This CDR3 comprises 16 residues. CDR3 protein: CASGQRPGTGSYEQYF. The DNA for the CDR3 is TGTGCCAGCGGGCAGCGCCCCGGGACAGGGAGCTACGAGCAGTACTTC.

This clone has a single count. As DNA, the CDR3 is TGTGCCAGCAGCTTGAGGCAGCCGAACACTGAAGCTTTCTTT. This gives the protein CASSLRQPNTEAFF. This chain connects TRBV5-4 to TRBJ1-1; D uncertain. The CDR3 runs to 14 residues. Per germline, CDR1 SGHNT and CDR2 YYREEE (reference sequence). The germline V and J ends were trimmed by 1 base and 1 base, with 8 bases remaining between them.

This sequence joins TRBV5-1 and TRBJ2-1, with TRBD2 as a possible D gene (6 bases). Trimming removed 2 bases from V and 9 bases from J, with 18 bases in between. Germline V lookup: CDR1 SGHRS, CDR2 YFSETQ. The CDR3 totals 15 residues. CDR3 DNA sequence: TGCGCCAGCAGCTTCGGAGGGCCGCGTGAAGGTGAGCAGTTCTTC. This sequence encodes CASSFGGPREGEQFF.

The rearrangement joins TRBV6-5 to TRBJ1-1; no firm D call. V lost 3 bases and J 8 bases, leaving 7 bases between the germline ends. CDR1 and CDR2 from the germline V gene are MNHEY and SVGAGI. The CDR3 totals 11 residues. This CDR3 is CASSYLGEAFF. CDR3 nucleotide sequence: TGTGCCAGCAGTTATTTGGGAGAAGCTTTCTTT.

The chain employs TRBV15 and TRBJ2-3; D remains unclear. Trimming removed 4 bases at V and 2 bases at J, with 10 bases between. The V gene's germline CDR1 is LNHNV and CDR2 YYDKDF (reference sequence). CDR3 length: 14 amino acids. The CDR3 sequence is CATSKERATDTQYF. The CDR3 DNA sequence: TGTGCCACCAGCAAAGAGCGAGCCACAGATACGCAGTATTTT.

The chain uses TRBV21-1 and TRBJ2-2; no check of the table's D call, TRBD2, against the DNA was made. TRBV21-1 has pseudogene status. This CDR3 comprises 12 residues. Here the CDR3 DNA reads TGTGCCAGCACCCGGGACACCGGGGAGCTGTTTTTT. Residues: CASTRDTGELFF.

V and J are TRBV9 and TRBJ2-3; 8 bases fit TRBD2. The germline V gene encodes CDR1 SGDLS and CDR2 YYNGEE. The CDR3 loop spans 15 amino acids. The J segment lost 0 bases and the V segment lost 4 bases, leaving 4 bases of the junction unmatched. The chain's CDR3 is CASSLTSASTDTQYF. The CDR3 nucleotides read TGTGCCAGCAGCTTGACTAGCGCTAGCACAGATACGCAGTATTTT.

The gene calls are TRBV14 and TRBJ2-1; the match to TRBD2 covers 10 bases. Germline CDR1 reads SGHDN; CDR2 reads FVKESK. The V segment lost 4 bases and the J segment 7 bases; nucleotides outside the gene matches: 4. CDR3 size: 14 residues. CDR3 loop: CASSPSGSINEQFF. The DNA for the CDR3 is TGTGCCAGCAGCCCTAGCGGGAGCATAAATGAGCAGTTCTTC.

This clone was recorded only once. This sequence joins TRBV29-1 and TRBJ2-3; possible D gene TRBD2, 6 bases. Trimming stripped 1 base from V and 1 base from J, with 6 bases between. Looked up from germline, CDR1 is SQVTM and CDR2 is ANQGSEA. The CDR3 is 13 amino acids. The CDR3 DNA sequence: TGCAGCGTTGAAGGGGGGGGCACAGATACGCAGTATTTT. Amino acids: CSVEGGGTDTQYF.

CDR3 nucleotides: TGCGCCAGCAGTCTAGTACAGAGTACCGGGGAGCTGTTTTTT. Translated: CASSLVQSTGELFF. V and J are TRBV10-2 and TRBJ2-2; D unresolved. The CDR3 loop spans 14 amino acids. In germline, CDR1 is WSHSY, CDR2 SAAADI. V shed 5 bases and J shed 5 bases, with 12 bases lying between them.

This rearrangement joins TRBV7-3 to TRBJ1-1; D possibly corresponds to TRBD1 (6 bases). Germline-derived CDR1 and CDR2 are SGHTA and FQGTGA. The CDR3 extends over 14 amino acids. The V and J ends lost 5 bases and 0 bases respectively, with 10 bases between them. The CDR3 region is CASSPGTLNTEAFF. The DNA of the CDR3 is TGTGCCAGCAGCCCAGGGACACTGAACACTGAAGCTTTCTTT.

This clone has a single count. The V gene is TRBV6-6, the J gene TRBJ1-1, with D unresolved. The CDR3 totals 14 residues. Trimming stripped 0 bases from V and 4 bases from J, with 9 bases between. CDR1 is MNHNY and CDR2 is SVGAGI in the germline V gene (reference sequence). The CDR3 sequence is CASSYSGEGTEAFF. CDR3 nucleotide sequence: TGTGCCAGCAGTTACTCCGGGGAGGGCACTGAAGCTTTCTTT.

The J gene is TRBJ1-1, the V gene TRBV9; D gene uncertain. The CDR3 runs to 13 residues. Germline V gene lookup returns CDR1 SGDLS and CDR2 YYNGEE. Trimming cost V 2 bases and J 2 bases, with 7 bases left between them. In nucleotides, the CDR3 is TGTGCCAGCAGCGTTTACCTAAACACTGAAGCTTTCTTT. It specifies CASSVYLNTEAFF. Full variable domain (rest looked up from reference TRBV9 and TRBJ1-1): DSGVTQTPKHLITATGQRVTLRCSPRSGDLSVYWYQQSLDQGLQFLIQYYNGEERAKGNILERFSAQQFPDLHSELNLSSLELGDSALYFCASSVYLNTEAFFGQGTRLTVV.

Turning to this clone: At one boundary the junction diverges from the germline segment, which might be a read error. The chain is built from TRBV30 and TRBJ1-2, with unresolved D. The germline gives CDR1 GTSNPN, CDR2 SVGIG (reference sequence). This CDR3 contains 11 residues. The CDR3 DNA sequence: TGTGCCTGGACTCACGAAGGCGGAGGCTACTTC. Its protein product is CAWTHEGGGYF.

About this clone itself: At the DNA level, this CDR3 is encoded by other sequences in the same sample as well. V gene TRBV28 combines with J gene TRBJ1-5, with no clear D. This CDR3 has 16 residues. V lost 2 bases, J lost 1 base, and 12 bases lay in between. Germline V gene lookup returns CDR1 MDHEN and CDR2 SYDVKM. The CDR3 sequence: CASSLSTGGSNQPQHF. The DNA for the CDR3 is TGTGCCAGCAGTTTAAGTACGGGAGGGAGCAATCAGCCCCAGCATTTT. The variable domain in full, completed from reference TRBV28 and TRBJ1-5, reads DVKVTQSSRYLVKRTGEKVFLECVQDMDHENMFWYRQDPGLGLRLIYFSYDVKMKEKGDIPEGYSVSREKKERFSLILESASTNQTSMYLCASSLSTGGSNQPQHFGDGTRLSIL.

Only a few counts were recorded for this clone. The genes are TRBV7-3 and TRBJ1-6, with TRBD1 matching 10 bases. Germline V gene data show CDR1 as SGHTA and CDR2 as FQGTGA. The V gene end was trimmed by 5 bases and the J gene end by 10 bases; junction bases not matched to a gene: 8. This CDR3 has 15 residues. CDR3 protein: CASSQRQGANSPLHF. The CDR3 nucleotides are TGTGCCAGCAGCCAGCGACAGGGGGCGAACTCACCCCTCCACTTT.

V is TRBV30 and J is TRBJ2-7, with 8 bases that match TRBD1. The germline V gene has CDR1 GTSNPN and CDR2 SVGIG (reference sequence). With V trimmed by 2 bases and J by 11 bases, 8 bases remained unmatched. CDR3 length equals 12 residues. CDR3 region: CAWSPGQGREYF. The CDR3 DNA reads as TGTGCCTGGAGTCCCGGACAGGGTAGGGAGTACTTC. Together with reference TRBV30 and TRBJ2-7, the CDR3 gives the full variable domain: SQTIHQWPATLVQPVGSPLSLECTVEGTSNPNLYWYRQAAGRGLQLLFYSVGIGQISSEVPQNLSASRPQDRQFILSSKKLLLSDSGFYLCAWSPGQGREYFGPGTRLTVT.

CDR3 sequence: CASSLRGPNYEQYF. CDR3 sequence (DNA): TGTGCCAGCAGTTTAAGGGGACCAAACTACGAGCAGTACTTC. The genes are TRBV28 and TRBJ2-7; either TRBD1 or TRBD2 may supply D (5 bases each). The CDR3 consists of 14 residues. The V gene's germline CDR1 is MDHEN and CDR2 SYDVKM. Trimming shortened V by 2 bases and J by 3 bases, and 11 bases separated the two germline ends. Full variable domain (outside the CDR3, taken from reference TRBV28 and TRBJ2-7): DVKVTQSSRYLVKRTGEKVFLECVQDMDHENMFWYRQDPGLGLRLIYFSYDVKMKEKGDIPEGYSVSREKKERFSLILESASTNQTSMYLCASSLRGPNYEQYFGPGTRLTVT.

This chain joins TRBV6-5 and TRBJ1-6; D not certain. Germline assignment: CDR1 MNHEY and CDR2 SVGAGI. This CDR3 region has 16 residues. The V and J ends lost 0 bases and 5 bases respectively, with 11 bases between them. In DNA, the CDR3 is TGTGCCAGCAGTTACTCGCCGGGGAGTGATAATTCACCCCTCCACTTT. Residues: CASSYSPGSDNSPLHF.

The chain recombines TRBV2 with TRBJ1-2; D gene uncertain. The CDR3 consists of 13 residues. V gave up 7 bases and J gave up 2 bases, with 11 bases separating them. The germline V gene has CDR1 SNHLY and CDR2 FYNNEI. The CDR3 here is CASKIKRNYGYTF. CDR3 sequence (DNA): TGTGCCAGCAAGATCAAGAGGAACTATGGCTACACCTTC.

This clone was seen once. Other DNA sequences within the sample encode an identical CDR3. V usage is TRBV14 and J usage is TRBJ1-3; D call uncertain. Trimming left V 1 base short and J 5 bases short, with 3 bases between. The CDR3 totals 12 residues. Looked up from germline, CDR1 is SGHDN and CDR2 is FVKESK. CDR3 in DNA: TGTGCCAGCAGCCAAGTCAGAAACACCATATATTTT. It specifies CASSQVRNTIYF.

The V and J genes are TRBV7-3 and TRBJ2-1; TRBD2 aligns across 8 bases. The CDR3 extends over 14 amino acids. V dropped 2 bases and J dropped 8; count of bases not matched to a gene: 5. Germline V CDR1 and CDR2: SGHTA, FQGTGA. The CDR3: CASSLAGGIHEQFF. Here the CDR3 DNA reads TGTGCCAGCAGCTTAGCGGGGGGCATCCATGAGCAGTTCTTC.

This clone occurred once. The CDR3 reads CASSYSGGGGYEQYF. The CDR3 DNA sequence: TGTGCCAGCAGTTACTCGGGCGGGGGGGGTTACGAGCAGTACTTC. This chain links TRBV6-5 with TRBJ2-7, with TRBD2 matching 9 bases. The CDR3 is 15 amino acids. In germline, CDR1 is MNHEY, CDR2 SVGAGI. V was pared by 0 bases and J by 4 bases, with 4 bases of the junction left unmatched.

The rearrangement links TRBV19 to TRBJ1-5, with D perhaps matching TRBD1 (5 bases). The V end was cut by 3 bases, the J end by 6 bases, with 15 bases between. This CDR3 contains 15 residues. CDR1 is LNHDA and CDR2 is SQIVND in the germline V gene (reference sequence). CDR3 nucleotide sequence: TGTGCCAGTAGTATGGGGGTGGGCAGGACTCAGCCCCAGCATTTT. Its protein product is CASSMGVGRTQPQHF.

The V and J genes are TRBV18 and TRBJ1-4; D remains unclear. Trimming stripped 2 bases from V and 0 bases from J, with 7 bases between. Per the germline V gene, CDR1 is KGHSH and CDR2 is LQKENI. This CDR3 region has 15 residues. CDR3 coding DNA: TGTGCCAGCTCACCAGCGATGTCAACTAATGAAAAACTGTTTTTT. Translated, it gives CASSPAMSTNEKLFF.

This clone was seen only once. The rearrangement joins TRBV27 to TRBJ2-7; D is perhaps TRBD1 (7 bases). The CDR3 extends over 15 amino acids. The ends were cut back, 1 base at V and 2 bases at J, with 12 bases in the middle. The V gene's germline CDR1 is MNHEY and CDR2 SMNVEV (reference sequence). This chain's CDR3 is CASSLWGQRAYEQYF. The CDR3 bases are TGTGCCAGCAGTTTATGGGGACAGCGGGCCTACGAGCAGTACTTC.

V is TRBV25-1 and J is TRBJ2-2; D is ambiguous. Trimming removed 2 bases at V and 2 bases at J, with 3 bases between. Germline V lookup: CDR1 MGHDK, CDR2 SYGVNS. The CDR3 runs 13 residues. CDR3 sequence reads: CASSERNTGELFF. The DNA for the CDR3 is TGTGCCAGCAGTGAAAGAAACACCGGGGAGCTGTTTTTT.